This T cell receptor beta chain was sequenced during a study of T cells in Graves' hyperthyroidism and ophthalmopathy. The study's findings and limits: The authors' 13 V-J model separated ophthalmopathy from stable hyperthyroidism.

Amplified TCR beta CDR3 regions came from RNA transcripts. When the TCR CDR3 underwent first-round RT-PCR, the HTBI primer set was used. In TCRdb, the multiplex PCR reads were re-called with MiXCR into one record per CDR3 protein. The sample lists about 350,000 distinct CDR3 sequences; roughly 15% were seen once. In this sample, this clonotype turned up many times. Antigen unknown. The sequence was collected from a woman aged 40 to 50 with Graves' ophthalmopathy. Sequencing was performed on blood.

The CDR3 DNA reads TGTGCCAGCAGCGTGGCGGGACCCACAGATACGCAGTATTTT. Translating gives CASSVAGPTDTQYF. V usage is TRBV25-1 and J usage is TRBJ2-3; possibly TRBD2 for D (6 bases). The CDR3 sequence is 14 residues long. The germline gives CDR1 MGHDK, CDR2 SYGVNS. V was cut by 6 bases and J by 2 bases, with 12 bases left in between.